This TCR beta chain was sequenced in a study of T cells in Graves' hyperthyroidism and ophthalmopathy. Overall study findings and caveats: Ophthalmopathy onset followed model prediction by a median approximately seven months.

Germline lookup yields CDR1 SGHTA and CDR2 FQGNSA. The CDR3 is 15 amino acids. The V and J ends lost 8 bases and 3 bases respectively, with 20 bases between them. Notes on this clonotype: The antigen is unknown.

Amplification yielded TCR beta CDR3 regions, with RNA transcripts as the source. A set of HTBI primers served as the primers for a first-round RT-PCR of the TCR CDR3. TCRdb used MiXCR to reprocess the multiplex PCR reads, holding one entry per CDR3 protein. Of roughly 96,000 distinct CDR3 sequences listed, about 51% were seen once; the top ten hold roughly 26%. A lack of ophthalmopathy progression within 18 months defined stable Graves' hyperthyroidism. Each patient was aged 18 to 65 and had newly diagnosed hyperthyroidism of under 2 months' duration. A roughly 10 ml volume of fresh peripheral blood provided the PBMCs.

The source material was blood. The clonotype comes from a woman aged 40 to 55 with Graves' hyperthyroidism. This chain connects TRBV7-2 to TRBJ2-7; perhaps TRBD1 as D (6 bases). CDR3 residues: CASSPLGRGNYEQYF. CDR3 nucleotide sequence: TGTGCCAGCTCACCACTGGGCAGGGGCAACTACGAGCAGTACTTC.